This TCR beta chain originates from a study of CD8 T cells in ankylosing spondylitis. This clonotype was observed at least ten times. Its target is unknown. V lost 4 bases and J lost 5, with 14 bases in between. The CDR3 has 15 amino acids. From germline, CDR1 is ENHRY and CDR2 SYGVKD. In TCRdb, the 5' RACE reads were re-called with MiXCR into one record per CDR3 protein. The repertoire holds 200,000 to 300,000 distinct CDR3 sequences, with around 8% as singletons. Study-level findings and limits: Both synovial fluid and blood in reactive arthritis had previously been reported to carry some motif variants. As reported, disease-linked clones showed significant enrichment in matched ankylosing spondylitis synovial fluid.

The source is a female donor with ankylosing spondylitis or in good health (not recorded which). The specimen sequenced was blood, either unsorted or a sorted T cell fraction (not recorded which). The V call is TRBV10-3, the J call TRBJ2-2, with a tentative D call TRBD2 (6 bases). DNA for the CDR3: TGTGCCATCAGTGTGGAGGGAATAACGACCGGGGAGCTGTTTTTT. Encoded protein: CAISVEGITTGELFF.